This T cell receptor (beta chain) was recorded in a study of shared clonotypes between healthy human individuals. TCRdb's copy holds only in-frame clones and misses some; the assay was immunoSEQ multiplex PCR. The sample holds more than 400,000 clones; approximately 80% are singletons and the top ten take about 11%. CDR3 length: 16 residues. J gave up 2 bases and V 4 bases, and 6 bases lay outside the gene matches. Germline V gene data show CDR1 as MNHEY and CDR2 as SVGAGI. This clone was detected once. The chain is built from TRBV6-5 and TRBJ2-1; 9 nucleotides line up with TRBD2. This receptor was obtained from a middle-aged woman in good health. Some clones in this sample may be carry-over from other donors' samples. The specimen sequenced was PBMCs. Here the CDR3 DNA reads TGTGCCAGCAGTTCTGGAGCGGGAGGCACCTACAATGAGCAGTTCTTC. Protein product: CASSSGAGGTYNEQFF.